The entry that follows covers one T cell receptor (beta chain) sequence. The antigen remains unidentified. A second PCR, run for roughly 7 to 11 cycles, used a sample-barcoded 5' primer plus a J-beta primer mix. Through a template-switch adaptor with 12 random nucleotides, each cDNA molecule received a tag. TCRdb re-called the 5' RACE reads with MiXCR, one entry per CDR3 protein. This sample has 700,000 to 850,000 distinct CDR3 sequences, with under 40% found just once. These data originate in a study of blood T cells in healthy people across ages. With 6 bases removed from V and 2 bases from J, the gap between germline ends came to 17 bases. The CDR3 length is 17 residues. Germline values: CDR1 MDHEN, CDR2 SYDVKM. Study-level points and caveats: Changes in expanded clonotypes were possibly confounded, as the CMV status of donors was unknown.

The receptor was isolated from a man between 18 and 29 years old in good health. The chain combines TRBV28 with TRBJ2-6; D is ambiguous. Source material: blood. CDR3 loop: CASSPQVRSPGANVLTF. The CDR3 DNA follows: TGTGCCAGCAGCCCGCAAGTCAGGAGCCCTGGGGCCAACGTCCTGACTTTC. The whole variable domain, filled in from reference TRBV28 and TRBJ2-6, reads DVKVTQSSRYLVKRTGEKVFLECVQDMDHENMFWYRQDPGLGLRLIYFSYDVKMKEKGDIPEGYSVSREKKERFSLILESASTNQTSMYLCASSPQVRSPGANVLTFGAGSRLTVL.